The clone carrying this T cell receptor (beta chain) was recorded once. Its antigen is not known. Anti-CD3/anti-CD28 beads served as a nonspecific positive control stimulus. Responding CD4+ T cells were sorted by upregulation of both CD40 ligand and CD69. Donors had CD4+ T cell counts above 400 cells/uL and were CMV-seropositive. The data are from a study of persistence of HIV-infected CD4 T cells. Study-wide background: Anti-CD3/anti-CD28 beads activated more cells than antigen stimulation did.

Trimming cost V 0 bases and J 7 bases, with 13 bases left between them. The germline V gene has CDR1 SGHVS and CDR2 FQNEAQ. The CDR3 runs 15 residues. The immunoSEQ assay was version 4, run in survey mode. Sequencing was performed with immunoSEQ multiplex PCR; in TCRdb, only in-frame clones are kept and a portion is missing. This sample yields 40,000 to 55,000 clones, of which 85% to 90% are seen a single time; about 3.5% belongs to the top ten. Overall study results and limits: TCRbeta richness was lower in CMV- and Gag-responding cells than in anti-CD3/anti-CD28-responding cells.

The sample in question was CD4+ T cells sorted from PBMCs after approximately 20-hour stimulation, obtained from a patient who received antiretroviral therapy. The receptor's source is an adult woman with HIV who was CMV-seropositive. The V gene is TRBV7-8, the J gene TRBJ1-5; no definite D call. The CDR3 DNA sequence: TGTGCCAGCAGCTTAGCGCCCGGAATTCAACAGCCCCAGCATTTT. It specifies CASSLAPGIQQPQHF.